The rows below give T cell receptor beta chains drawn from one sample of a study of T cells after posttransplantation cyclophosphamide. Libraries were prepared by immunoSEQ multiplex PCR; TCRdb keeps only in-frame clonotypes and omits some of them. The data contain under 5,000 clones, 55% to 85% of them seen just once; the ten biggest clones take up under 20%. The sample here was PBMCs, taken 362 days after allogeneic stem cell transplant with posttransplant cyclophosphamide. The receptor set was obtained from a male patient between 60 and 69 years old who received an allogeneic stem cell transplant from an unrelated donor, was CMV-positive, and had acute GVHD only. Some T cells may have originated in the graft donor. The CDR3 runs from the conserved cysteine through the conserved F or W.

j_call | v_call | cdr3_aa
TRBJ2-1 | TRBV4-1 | CASSSWVRIAGFYNEQFF
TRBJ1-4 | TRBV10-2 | CASSAHGDTGEKLFF
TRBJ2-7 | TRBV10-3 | CATSGQGAYEQYF
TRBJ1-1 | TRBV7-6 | CASSLTRVTEAFF
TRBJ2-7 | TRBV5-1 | CASSWTGDSYEQYF
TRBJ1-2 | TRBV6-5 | CASSPGTGRGYGYTF
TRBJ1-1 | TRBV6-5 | CASKQKTGPNTEAFF
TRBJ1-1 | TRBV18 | CASRRAVDTEAFF
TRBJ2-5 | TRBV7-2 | CASRPGAGETQYF
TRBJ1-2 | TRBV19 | CASSTDSQPRYGYTF
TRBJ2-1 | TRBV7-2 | CASSLGSSSYNEQFF
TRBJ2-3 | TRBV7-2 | CASSPSRYTQYF
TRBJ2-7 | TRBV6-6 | CATGDEGRYEQYF
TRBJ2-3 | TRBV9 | CASSPPGGTDTQYF
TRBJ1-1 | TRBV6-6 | CASSPSRGQAFF
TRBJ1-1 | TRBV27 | CASSLLYRGMHTEAFF
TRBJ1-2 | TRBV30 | CAWSVRSDIRGYTF
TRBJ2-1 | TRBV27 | CASSSGATYNEQFF
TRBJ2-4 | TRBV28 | CASSRGQDKNIQYF
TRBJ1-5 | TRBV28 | CASSPRGFSNQPQHF
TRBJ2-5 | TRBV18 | CASSPPSLAQETQYF
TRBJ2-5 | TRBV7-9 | CASSFVGQETQYF
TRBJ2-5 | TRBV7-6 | CASSPRTSGDQETQYF
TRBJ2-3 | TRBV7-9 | CASSLPIRLAGVRDTQYF
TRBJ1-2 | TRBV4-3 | CASSPAGPQRNYGYTF
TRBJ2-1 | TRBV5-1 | CASSYRDSSYNEQFF
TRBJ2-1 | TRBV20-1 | CSARERNEQFF
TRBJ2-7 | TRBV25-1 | CASSELGFGVDLYEQYF
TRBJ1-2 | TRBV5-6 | CASSLASGGSGYTF
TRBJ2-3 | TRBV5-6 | CASSLNRGITDTQYF
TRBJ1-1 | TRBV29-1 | CSVDTGGGTEAFF
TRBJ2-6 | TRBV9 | CASSGRNFGANVLTF